The 16 T cell receptor beta chains below were found in one sample sequenced in a study of blood T cell repertoires in COVID-19. The table came from immunoSEQ multiplex PCR; TCRdb's copy has only in-frame clones and leaves some out. The profile shows a few hundred thousand clones, about 88% of them singletons. The material sequenced was PBMCs or T cells enriched from blood (not recorded which). The origin of the receptors is a woman aged 25 to 39 who had recovered from COVID-19.

This rearrangement joins TRBV9 to TRBJ2-5; TRBD1 is a possible D gene (6 bases). In germline, CDR1 is SGDLS, CDR2 YYNGEE. The CDR3 totals 15 residues. Between the trimmed V and J ends, which lost 4 bases and 3 bases, there was a span of 16 bases. The CDR3 loop reads CASSPHSGDEETQYF. In DNA form, the CDR3 reads TGTGCCAGCAGCCCCCACTCAGGGGATGAAGAGACCCAGTACTTC.

This clone was seen only a few times. The chain recombines TRBV5-5 with TRBJ1-3, with D possibly being TRBD1 (6 bases). Germline V CDR1 and CDR2: SGHKS, YYEKEE (reference sequence). The CDR3 sequence is 14 residues long. V dropped 4 bases and J dropped 1 base, with 9 bases sitting between them. The DNA for the CDR3 is TGTGCCAGCAGCCTACAGGGTTCTGGAAACACCATATATTTT. It is translated as CASSLQGSGNTIYF.

This chain connects TRBV28 to TRBJ1-5; D uncertain. CDR3 length equals 16 residues. V lost 7 bases to trimming and J lost 11 bases, with 27 bases between them. CDR1 is MDHEN, CDR2 SYDVKM, per germline. In DNA form, the CDR3 reads TGTGCCAGCACTGCTTTCGGGGTTCTAGGTTCATTGACCCAGCATTTT. As protein: CASTAFGVLGSLTQHF.

The gene calls are TRBV7-8 and TRBJ2-1; the D is unclear. The CDR3 sequence is 8 residues long. CDR1 SGHVS and CDR2 FQNEAQ come from the germline V gene. Deletions cut 7 bases from V and 16 bases from J, with 8 bases between. CDR3 residues: CASTPQFF. The CDR3 nucleotides are TGTGCCAGCACCCCCCAATTCTTC.

This chain joins TRBV2 and TRBJ2-2; perhaps TRBD1 as D (7 bases). The CDR3 spans 15 residues. From germline, CDR1 is SNHLY and CDR2 FYNNEI. V was cut by 2 bases and J by 6 bases, with 13 bases left in between. The CDR3 DNA reads TGTGCCAGCAGTGAACGACAGGGAGGAGCCGGGGAGCTGTTTTTT. Translated: CASSERQGGAGELFF. Combining the CDR3 with reference TRBV2 and TRBJ2-2 gives the whole variable domain EPEVTQTPSHQVTQMGQEVILRCVPISNHLYFYWYRQILGQKVEFLVSFYNNEISEKSEIFDDQFSVERPDGSNFTLKIRSTKLEDSAMYFCASSERQGGAGELFFGEGSRLTVL.

The CDR3 region has the DNA TGTGCCATCAGTGAGACTCTGGGACAGGGGTCTCAGCCCCAGCATTTT. The encoded protein is CAISETLGQGSQPQHF. The chain joins TRBV10-3 to TRBJ1-5; 10 bases are a match to TRBD1. Trimming took 2 bases from V and 6 from J; bases not matched to a gene: 7. Germline V CDR1 and CDR2: ENHRY, SYGVKD. The CDR3 totals 16 residues.

The chain combines TRBV6-1 with TRBJ1-1, with 11 bases that match TRBD1. In germline, CDR1 is MNHNS, CDR2 SASEGT. V gave up 3 bases and J gave up 12 bases; unmatched junction bases: 9. The length of the CDR3 is 14 residues. CDR3 amino acids: CASSEGGQGARSFF. In DNA form, the CDR3 reads TGTGCCAGCAGTGAGGGTGGACAGGGGGCGCGGTCTTTCTTT.

The rearrangement uses TRBV7-9 and TRBJ1-1, with a possible D match to TRBD1 (6 bases). Germline-derived CDR1 and CDR2 are SEHNR and FQNEAQ (reference sequence). CDR3 length equals 12 residues. Trimming removed 5 bases from V and 7 bases from J, with 11 bases in between. CDR3 sequence (DNA): TGTGCCAGCAGCACCCGGACAGATGAAGCTTTCTTT. Translating it yields CASSTRTDEAFF.

J is TRBJ2-2 and V is TRBV7-2; TRBD1 aligns across 7 bases. The CDR3 loop spans 13 amino acids. The J segment lost 8 bases and the V segment lost 4 bases, leaving 4 bases of the junction unmatched. Germline CDR1 SGHTA, CDR2 FQGNSA. DNA for the CDR3: TGTGCCAGCAGCTACCTGGACAGGGGGGAGCTGTTTTTT. Translation: CASSYLDRGELFF.

The rearrangement links TRBV6-5 to TRBJ2-1, with no clear D. V dropped 7 bases and J dropped 0 bases, with 10 bases sitting between them. From germline, CDR1 is MNHEY and CDR2 SVGAGI. The CDR3 length is 14 residues. In DNA form, the CDR3 reads TGTGCCAGCATCATCTCCAGCTCCTACAATGAGCAGTTCTTC. It translates to CASIISSSYNEQFF.

The chain carries TRBV4-3 and TRBJ1-2; no clear D gene. In germline, CDR1 is LGHNA, CDR2 YSLEER. V was shortened by 5 bases and J by 8 bases, with 21 bases between the two germline ends. This CDR3 comprises 15 residues. DNA for the CDR3: TGCGCCAGCAGCTCGCACTCGGCGGGAAGGTTCGGCTACACCTTC. Translating it yields CASSSHSAGRFGYTF.

The gene calls are TRBV28 and TRBJ2-7; D unresolved. This CDR3 has 11 residues. V was trimmed by 7 bases and J by 7 bases, leaving 11 bases between them. Per the germline V gene, CDR1 is MDHEN and CDR2 is SYDVKM. CDR3 coding DNA: TGTGCCAGCACCTTGGGCCGGGAGCAGTACTTC. This sequence encodes CASTLGREQYF.

The chain has TRBV5-1 and TRBJ1-2; D is undetermined. V dropped 0 bases and J dropped 8 bases, with 8 bases sitting between them. CDR3 length: 12 residues. In germline, CDR1 is SGHRS, CDR2 YFSETQ. For the CDR3, the DNA is TGCGCCAGCAGCTTGGATAGACACGGCTACACCTTC. Translated, it gives CASSLDRHGYTF.

This sequence joins TRBV28 and TRBJ1-6, with a tentative D call TRBD1 (5 bases). The CDR3 length is 15 residues. V was shortened by 1 base and J by 10 bases, with 14 bases between the two germline ends. The germline CDR1 and CDR2 sequences are MDHEN and SYDVKM. The DNA of the CDR3 is TGTGCCAGCAGTTTATTCGGGAGGGGCGAATCACCCCTCCACTTT. Protein sequence: CASSLFGRGESPLHF. The variable domain in full, completed from reference TRBV28 and TRBJ1-6, reads DVKVTQSSRYLVKRTGEKVFLECVQDMDHENMFWYRQDPGLGLRLIYFSYDVKMKEKGDIPEGYSVSREKKERFSLILESASTNQTSMYLCASSLFGRGESPLHFGNGTRLTVT.

V usage is TRBV3-1 (or the pseudogene TRBV3-2) and J usage is TRBJ2-5; D not resolved. The CDR3 runs to 13 residues. V dropped 0 bases and J dropped 6 bases, with 8 bases sitting between them. In germline, CDR1 is LGHDT, CDR2 YNNKEL (reference sequence). CDR3 region: CASSQDLRKTQYF. Written as DNA, the CDR3 is TGTGCCAGCAGCCAAGATCTGAGGAAGACCCAGTACTTC.

This clone has only one observation. The chain couples TRBV10-1 to TRBJ2-3; D is perhaps TRBD2 (6 bases). Germline assignment: CDR1 WNHNN and CDR2 SYGVQD (reference sequence). Trimming removed 7 bases from V and 1 base from J, with 9 bases in between. CDR3 size: 13 residues. CDR3 in amino acids: CASKGGGTDTQYF. The CDR3 nucleotides read TGCGCCAGCAAGGGCGGGGGCACAGATACGCAGTATTTT.